Listed below are T cell receptor beta chains from one sample, sequenced in a study of cytomegalovirus exposure and HLA in healthy donors. Profiling relied on immunoSEQ multiplex PCR, and the TCRdb table lists in-frame clones only, not all of them. The sample holds some 150,000 clones, around 86% seen once. The material sequenced was PBMCs. These receptors came from a woman aged 50 to 60 in good health and CMV-seropositive. Both conserved end residues are part of each CDR3. A D gene is named only where the DNA matches it firmly. Some rows mark clone size as missing; the rest say once, few, many or name a class of expanded clone.

length: 17; J: TRBJ2-2; D: -; V: TRBV7-8; size: -; CDR3: CASSLVGMGGERGELFF; DNA: TGTGCCAGCAGCTTAGTCGGAATGGGGGGAGAGCGTGGGGAGCTGTTTTTT
length: 17; J: TRBJ2-1; D: TRBD2; V: TRBV6-1; size: -; CDR3: CASSEPAWREGRNEQFF; DNA: TGTGCCAGCAGTGAACCGGCTTGGCGGGAGGGGAGGAATGAGCAGTTCTTC
length: 11; J: TRBJ1-1; D: -; V: TRBV19; size: -; CDR3: CASRANTEAFF; DNA: TGTGCCAGTAGGGCAAACACTGAAGCTTTCTTT
length: 13; J: TRBJ1-6; D: TRBD1; V: TRBV19; size: -; CDR3: CATGTGGNSPLHF; DNA: TGTGCCACCGGGACAGGGGGAAATTCACCCCTCCACTTT
length: 16; J: TRBJ2-2; D: -; V: TRBV30; size: -; CDR3: CAWSVNRGSNTGELFF; DNA: TGTGCCTGGAGTGTAAATCGGGGATCGAACACCGGGGAGCTGTTTTTT
length: 14; J: TRBJ1-2; D: -; V: TRBV5-1; size: -; CDR3: CASTGQPTNYGYTF; DNA: TGCGCCAGCACAGGACAGCCGACTAACTATGGCTACACCTTC
length: 13; J: TRBJ1-1; D: TRBD1; V: TRBV5-5; size: -; CDR3: CASRTGMNTEAFF; DNA: TGTGCCAGCAGGACAGGGATGAACACTGAAGCTTTCTTT
length: 15; J: TRBJ2-1; D: TRBD2; V: TRBV27; size: -; CDR3: CASRRGDLYYNEQFF; DNA: TGTGCCAGCAGGCGGGGGGACCTCTACTACAATGAGCAGTTCTTC
length: 17; J: TRBJ2-1; D: TRBD2; V: TRBV30; size: -; CDR3: CAWSRLPGLASYNEQFF; DNA: TGTGCCTGGAGTCGCCTACCGGGACTAGCTTCCTACAATGAGCAGTTCTTC
length: 16; J: TRBJ2-3; D: -; V: TRBV15; size: -; CDR3: CATSAEEVARFNTQYF; DNA: TGTGCCACTTCTGCAGAGGAGGTAGCGAGGTTTAATACGCAGTATTTT
length: 14; J: TRBJ1-1; D: -; V: TRBV19; size: once; CDR3: CASSPRELNTEAFF; DNA: TGTGCCAGTAGTCCCCGAGAGTTGAACACTGAAGCTTTCTTT